This passage covers 22 T cell receptor beta chains from one sample sequenced in a study of blood T cell repertoires in COVID-19. The repertoire was sequenced with immunoSEQ multiplex PCR; TCRdb's copy has only in-frame clones and lacks some. The sample includes 200,000 to 250,000 clones, roughly nine tenths of them seen just once. Sequenced material: PBMCs or T cells enriched from blood (not recorded which). These receptors originate from a woman aged 50 to 60 in a cohort exposed to, infected with or recovered from COVID-19 (not recorded which).

The V call is TRBV20-1, the J call TRBJ2-1, with TRBD2 identical over 8 bases. Trimming removed 3 bases from V and 6 bases from J; junction bases left unmatched: 16. The V gene's germline CDR1 is DFQATT and CDR2 SNEGSKA (reference sequence). This CDR3 comprises 17 residues. CDR3 amino acids: CSASGYGSRGASNEQFF. CDR3 DNA sequence: TGCAGTGCTAGTGGATATGGATCGCGGGGGGCAAGCAATGAGCAGTTCTTC.

The rearrangement links TRBV4-1 to TRBJ2-3, with 10 bases that match TRBD2. The CDR3 is 19 residues long. Germline-derived CDR1 and CDR2 are MGHRA and YSYEKL. Germline trimming cut 4 bases from V and 2 bases from J; bases unmatched to any gene: 15. In DNA, the CDR3 is TGCGCCAGCAGCCTTGGCGTCAACAAGCGGGGGGGCATCACAGATACGCAGTATTTT. Its protein is CASSLGVNKRGGITDTQYF.

The chain is built from TRBV3-1 (or the pseudogene TRBV3-2) and TRBJ2-5, with D possibly matching TRBD2 (6 bases). V dropped 3 bases and J dropped 5 bases, with 16 bases sitting between them. This CDR3 has 15 amino acids. Germline CDR1 is LGHDT and CDR2 is YNNKEL (reference sequence). The DNA of the CDR3 is TGTGCCAGCAGCCAGCAGTCAGGCGCGGGGGAGACCCAGTACTTC. Translated, it gives CASSQQSGAGETQYF.

This chain connects TRBV9 to TRBJ2-2, with a tentative D call TRBD2 (6 bases). CDR1 is SGDLS and CDR2 is YYNGEE in the germline V gene. There are 16 residues in the CDR3. Trimming left V 4 bases short and J 4 bases short, with 17 bases between. CDR3: CASSSRGKGSTGELFF. DNA of the CDR3: TGTGCCAGCAGCTCCCGGGGGAAAGGGAGCACCGGGGAGCTGTTTTTT.

The V gene is TRBV10-2, the J gene TRBJ1-1; D ambiguous. This CDR3 contains 12 residues. Germline V lookup: CDR1 WSHSY, CDR2 SAAADI. The V gene lost 7 bases and the J gene lost 5 bases, with 11 bases spanning the gap. The CDR3 DNA reads TGCGCCAGCAAAAAGGGAGGGACTGAAGCTTTCTTT. The encoded protein is CASKKGGTEAFF.

The chain is built from TRBV29-1 and TRBJ1-2, with D uncertain. This CDR3 contains 11 residues. Trimming took 0 bases from V and 8 from J, leaving 7 bases between them. Germline V gene data show CDR1 as SQVTM and CDR2 as ANQGSEA. The DNA of the CDR3 is TGCAGCGTTGAAGACCGGAGAGGCTACACCTTC. It specifies CSVEDRRGYTF.

This clone has just a few counts. The V and J genes are TRBV3-1 (or the pseudogene TRBV3-2) and TRBJ1-2; TRBD1 might be the D (5 bases). Per germline, CDR1 LGHDT and CDR2 YNNKEL (reference sequence). CDR3 length: 14 residues. Trimming cost V 1 base and J 3 bases, with 9 bases left between them. The CDR3, as DNA: TGTGCCAGCAGCCAAGGACAGATGGACTATGGCTACACCTTC. It encodes CASSQGQMDYGYTF.

The chain employs TRBV9 and TRBJ2-7, with 16 bases lining up with TRBD2. Germline CDR1 and CDR2: SGDLS and YYNGEE. The CDR3 has 16 residues. After removal of 4 bases from V and 5 bases from J, the junction contained 6 bases not matched to a gene. CDR3 protein: CASSSGTSGGGDEQYF. The CDR3 DNA reads as TGTGCCAGCAGCTCCGGGACTAGCGGGGGGGGTGACGAGCAGTACTTC.

V is TRBV7-6 and J is TRBJ2-5; 10 nucleotides align to TRBD2. This CDR3 has 14 amino acids. J lost 5 bases, V lost 5 bases, and 5 bases had no gene match. The germline V gene encodes CDR1 SGHVS and CDR2 FNYEAQ. The CDR3 DNA reads as TGTGCCAGCAGCGCTAGCGGGGGCGGGGAGACCCAGTACTTC. Its translation is CASSASGGGETQYF.

The genes are TRBV7-9 and TRBJ1-4; D remains unclear. Germline V gives CDR1 SEHNR, CDR2 FQNEAQ (reference sequence). The CDR3 consists of 15 residues. V dropped 5 bases and J dropped 6 bases, with 16 bases sitting between them. The CDR3 sequence: CASSAPVNGDEKLFF. Written as DNA, the CDR3 is TGTGCCAGCAGCGCCCCCGTCAACGGGGATGAAAAACTGTTTTTT.

The genes are TRBV9 and TRBJ2-3; TRBD2 matches at 9 bases. Germline loops: CDR1 SGDLS, CDR2 YYNGEE. CDR3 length: 17 residues. The ends lost 3 bases at V and 0 bases at J; junction bases unmatched: 8. CDR3 region: CASSASSGGSSTDTQYF. DNA for the CDR3: TGTGCCAGCAGCGCTTCAAGCGGGGGGAGTAGCACAGATACGCAGTATTTT.

This chain uses TRBV7-2 with TRBJ2-5; 8 bases are a match to TRBD2. The CDR3 loop spans 13 amino acids. J gave up 5 bases and V 3 bases, and 2 bases lay outside the gene matches. Per germline, CDR1 SGHTA and CDR2 FQGNSA. The CDR3 reads CASSFGGAETQYF. The CDR3, as DNA: TGTGCCAGCAGCTTCGGGGGGGCGGAGACCCAGTACTTC. Combining the CDR3 with reference TRBV7-2 and TRBJ2-5 gives the whole variable domain GAGVSQSPSNKVTEKGKDVELRCDPISGHTALYWYRQSLGQGLEFLIYFQGNSAPDKSGLPSDRFSAERTGGSVSTLTIQRTQQEDSAVYLCASSFGGAETQYFGPGTRLLVL.

V is TRBV5-8 and J is TRBJ2-1; TRBD1 might be the D (5 bases). This CDR3 contains 15 residues. The germline gives CDR1 SGHTS, CDR2 YDEGEE. The V gene lost 6 bases and the J gene lost 1 base, with 14 bases spanning the gap. CDR3 sequence: CASTQGLFSYNEQFF. CDR3 DNA sequence: TGTGCCAGCACCCAGGGCCTCTTTTCCTACAATGAGCAGTTCTTC.

The chain links TRBV9 to TRBJ2-3; 9 bases fit TRBD2. J gave up 6 bases and V 1 base, and 6 bases lay outside the gene matches. The germline CDR1 and CDR2 sequences are SGDLS and YYNGEE. The CDR3 is made up of 15 amino acids. The CDR3 region is CASSVSGGTSDTQYF. The CDR3 DNA sequence: TGTGCCAGCAGCGTAAGCGGGGGGACTTCGGATACGCAGTATTTT.

This clone showed up just a few times. The genes are TRBV18 and TRBJ2-7, with D tentatively TRBD1 (6 bases). The CDR3 spans 13 residues. V lost 6 bases and J 12 bases, leaving 21 bases between the germline ends. Germline V lookup: CDR1 KGHSH, CDR2 LQKENI. The chain's CDR3 is CASSADRQGRGYF. In nucleotides, the CDR3 is TGTGCCAGCTCCGCGGACCGCCAGGGCAGGGGGTACTTC. Complete variable domain (other parts from reference TRBV18 and TRBJ2-7): NAGVMQNPRHLVRRRGQEARLRCSPMKGHSHVYWYRQLPEEGLKFMVYLQKENIIDESGMPKERFSAEFPKEGPSILRIQQVVRGDSAAYFCASSADRQGRGYFGPGTRLTVT.

J is TRBJ2-5 and V is TRBV24-1; TRBD1 aligns across 11 bases. The germline gives CDR1 KGHDR, CDR2 SFDVKD. V shed 0 bases, J shed 4 bases, and the junction held 3 bases outside the gene matches. This CDR3 comprises 16 residues. CDR3 coding DNA: TGTGCCACCAGTGATTTGACGGGGACAGGGGGAGAGACCCAGTACTTC. Translating gives CATSDLTGTGGETQYF.

The chain uses TRBV2 and TRBJ1-1, with no clear D. The germline gives CDR1 SNHLY, CDR2 FYNNEI. The CDR3 sequence is 14 residues long. Trimming stripped 6 bases from V and 4 bases from J, with 15 bases between. The CDR3 bases are TGTGCCAGCAGGCCCAGGCATCCGAGCACTGAAGCTTTCTTT. Its translation: CASRPRHPSTEAFF.

The chain is built from TRBV7-2 and TRBJ1-5; TRBD1 aligns across 9 bases. Germline assignment: CDR1 SGHTA and CDR2 FQGNSA. The V segment lost 7 bases and the J segment 1 base; nucleotides outside the gene matches: 11. The CDR3 is 17 amino acids. DNA for the CDR3: TGTGCCAGCACCCGTCCCACCGGGACAGGGAGCAATCAGCCCCAGCATTTT. As protein: CASTRPTGTGSNQPQHF.

V usage is TRBV6-5 and J usage is TRBJ2-3, with D possibly matching TRBD2 (5 bases). The V end was cut by 0 bases, the J end by 7 bases, with 17 bases between. Per the germline V gene, CDR1 is MNHEY and CDR2 is SVGAGI. CDR3 length equals 16 residues. This CDR3 reads CASSYSGSQEVHTQYF. In nucleotides, the CDR3 is TGTGCCAGCAGTTACTCAGGTTCGCAGGAGGTACATACGCAGTATTTT.

This chain joins TRBV2 and TRBJ1-6, with 9 bases matching TRBD1. J gave up 10 bases and V 0 bases, and 7 bases lay outside the gene matches. The length of the CDR3 is 16 residues. Germline CDR1 is SNHLY and CDR2 is FYNNEI. Here the CDR3 reads CASSEAYTGGPSPLHF. In DNA, the CDR3 is TGTGCCAGCAGTGAAGCGTACACAGGGGGCCCGTCACCCCTCCACTTT. Full variable domain (missing parts from reference TRBV2 and TRBJ1-6): EPEVTQTPSHQVTQMGQEVILRCVPISNHLYFYWYRQILGQKVEFLVSFYNNEISEKSEIFDDQFSVERPDGSNFTLKIRSTKLEDSAMYFCASSEAYTGGPSPLHFGNGTRLTVT.

The chain links TRBV28 to TRBJ2-5; TRBD1 aligns across 9 bases. This CDR3 spans 13 amino acids. Germline V gene lookup returns CDR1 MDHEN and CDR2 SYDVKM. V lost 6 bases, J lost 5 bases, and 4 bases stayed unmatched. The CDR3 nucleotides read TGTGCCAGCAGCGGACAGGGGATGGAGACCCAGTACTTC. Translation gives CASSGQGMETQYF.

This chain uses TRBV12-5 with TRBJ1-1, with D possibly TRBD1 on 6 matching bases. V was shortened by 8 bases and J by 0 bases, with 16 bases between the two germline ends. CDR1 is LGHNT, CDR2 FRNRAP, per germline. This CDR3 region has 15 residues. The CDR3 region is CASSRRGALNTEAFF. The CDR3 DNA follows: TGTGCTAGTAGCCGGCGGGGGGCGCTGAACACTGAAGCTTTCTTT.